This TCR beta chain was recovered during a study of cytotoxic CD8 clonotypes in ibrutinib-treated CLL. Study summary: IGHV unmutated under 18; relapsed/refractory fewer than 13; treatment-naive more than 14.

In this sample, this clone turned up a few times. Its target is not known. Study-wide results and caveats: Sampling times differed between sustained-remission and progressing patients.

In germline, CDR1 is LNHDA, CDR2 SQIVND (reference sequence). This CDR3 has 12 amino acids. The V and J ends lost 4 bases and 6 bases respectively, with 4 bases between them. Assay: immunoSEQ multiplex PCR; the TCRdb copy retains only in-frame clones and omits some. Of about 35,000 clones in the sample, about 64% were seen once. The TCR was taken from a human donor with chronic lymphocytic leukemia. The chain has TRBV19 and TRBJ1-6; no clear D. The specimen comprised PBMCs, sampled at disease progression, from a patient treated with ibrutinib. In DNA form, the CDR3 reads TGTGCCAGTAGTACCGCTAATTCACCCCTCCACTTT. It yields the protein CASSTANSPLHF. Drawing the rest from reference TRBV19 and TRBJ1-6, the complete variable domain is DGGITQSPKYLFRKEGQNVTLSCEQNLNHDAMYWYRQDPGQGLRLIYYSQIVNDFQKGDIAEGYSVSREKKESFPLTVTSAQKNPTAFYLCASSTANSPLHFGNGTRLTVT.